Presented here are 9 T cell receptor beta chains from one specimen sequenced in a study of Ad26.COV2.S vaccination and SARS-CoV-2 variants (dated by TCRdb to 2020 to 2023). Library preparation used the immunoSEQ multiplex PCR assay. Imported from immuneACCESS, the table was reduced by TCRdb to in-frame sequences with V and J called. These copies leave out some clones; in studies compared against another copy, an unresolved V gene accounts for under half, and the cause of the remainder is not known. The sample table contains about 370,000 clones; only one count was recorded for about nine tenths of them. The ten largest clonotypes hold under 2% of the sample. What the treatment or condition label conveys for this sample: some 20 received Ad26.COV2.S at low or high dose, single or two shots; 5 received placebo; per-sample allocation not given. Repertoires of vaccine and placebo recipients were sequenced from samples collected on day 63 after the first injection.

The sequencing here drew on peripheral blood, taken in a trial of Ad26.COV2.S vaccine versus placebo. The origin of the receptors is a person between 18 and 65 years old who received the Ad26.COV2.S COVID-19 vaccine or a placebo.

CDR3 in DNA: TGTGCCAGCTCCATCCCCGGGGTTAAGAGCTCCTACGAGCAGTACTTC. It encodes CASSIPGVKSSYEQYF. The chain employs TRBV18 and TRBJ2-7; the D gene is possibly TRBD2 (5 bases). The V and J ends lost 6 bases and 0 bases respectively, with 18 bases between them. The CDR3 extends over 16 amino acids. Germline V CDR1 and CDR2: KGHSH, LQKENI.

This chain links TRBV5-1 with TRBJ2-7, with TRBD1 matching 10 bases. The CDR3 runs 14 residues. With V trimmed by 4 bases and J by 5 bases, 6 bases remained unmatched. Germline CDR1 SGHRS, CDR2 YFSETQ. The chain's CDR3 is CASSRGTGENEQYF. The CDR3 DNA is TGCGCCAGCAGCCGCGGGACAGGGGAGAACGAGCAGTACTTC. Full variable domain (remainder filled in from reference TRBV5-1 and TRBJ2-7): KAGVTQTPRYLIKTRGQQVTLSCSPISGHRSVSWYQQTPGQGLQFLFEYFSETQRNKGNFPGRFSGRQFSNSRSEMNVSTLELGDSALYLCASSRGTGENEQYFGPGTRLTVT.

As DNA, the CDR3 is TGTGCCAGCAGCTTACAGGACAGCTCCTACAATGAGCAGTTCTTC. It yields the protein CASSLQDSSYNEQFF. The chain carries TRBV7-2 and TRBJ2-1; D perhaps matches TRBD1 (6 bases). There are 15 residues in the CDR3. Trimming removed 2 bases at V and 0 bases at J, with 8 bases between. Germline-derived CDR1 and CDR2 are SGHTA and FQGNSA.

The chain couples TRBV7-9 to TRBJ1-2, with TRBD1 matching 7 bases. This CDR3 is built from 14 residues. Germline CDR1 SEHNR, CDR2 FQNEAQ (reference sequence). V lost 6 bases to trimming and J lost 7 bases; unmatched junction nucleotides: 11. CDR3 DNA: TGTGCCAGCAGTTCTCAAGACAGGGCTGTTGGCTACACCTTC. Translating it yields CASSSQDRAVGYTF.

This sequence joins TRBV30 and TRBJ1-2, with TRBD1 matching over 7 bases. V shed 0 bases, J shed 6 bases, and the junction held 7 bases outside the gene matches. The CDR3 is made up of 14 amino acids. Germline CDR1 is GTSNPN and CDR2 is SVGIG (reference sequence). CDR3: CAWSVRGQADGYTF. The CDR3 region has the DNA TGTGCCTGGAGTGTACGTGGACAGGCGGATGGCTACACCTTC.

This chain links TRBV18 with TRBJ2-3, with D possibly TRBD2 on 6 matching bases. The CDR3 is 12 residues long. Trimming removed 5 bases from V and 11 bases from J, with 14 bases in between. Per the germline V gene, CDR1 is KGHSH and CDR2 is LQKENI. This CDR3 reads CASSVPRGRQYF. The CDR3 DNA reads TGTGCCAGCTCAGTTCCTCGGGGGAGGCAGTATTTT.

The chain is built from TRBV7-8 and TRBJ2-7; no reliable D call. The CDR3 length is 13 residues. V lost 1 base, J lost 1 base, and 5 bases lay in between. In germline, CDR1 is SGHVS, CDR2 FQNEAQ. The CDR3 DNA reads as TGTGCCAGCAGCTTAGACCGTTCCTACGAGCAGTACTTC. Translating it yields CASSLDRSYEQYF.

V gene TRBV4-1 combines with J gene TRBJ1-5; D not certain. Germline lookup yields CDR1 MGHRA and CDR2 YSYEKL. V was cut by 0 bases and J by 3 bases, with 6 bases left in between. The CDR3 runs 14 residues. The CDR3 coding sequence is TGCGCCAGCAGCCAAGACAGCTACAATCAGCCCCAGCATTTT. It is translated as CASSQDSYNQPQHF.

The J gene is TRBJ1-1, the V gene TRBV7-3; TRBD1 matches 9 bases. The length of the CDR3 is 15 residues. Germline assignment: CDR1 SGHTA and CDR2 FQGTGA. V lost 4 bases to trimming and J lost 4 bases; unmatched junction nucleotides: 7. The CDR3 DNA reads TGTGCCAGCAGCTCATCCCACAGGGGGCTCACTGAAGCTTTCTTT. It encodes CASSSSHRGLTEAFF.